This TCR beta chain was recovered during a study of cytomegalovirus exposure and HLA in healthy donors. With 60 Vbeta and 13 Jbeta primers, the PCR was carried out. The protocol was immunoSEQ multiplex PCR, while the TCRdb copy is restricted to in-frame clones and leaves out a portion. The profile shows around 120,000 clones, over 60% of them singletons. V was cut by 6 bases and J by 4 bases, with 15 bases left in between. Germline loops: CDR1 MNHNS, CDR2 SASEGT. This CDR3 is 14 amino acids long. The source material was PBMCs. The source of this sequence is a woman between 25 and 40 years old in good health and CMV-seropositive. This chain connects TRBV6-1 to TRBJ1-1, with D maybe TRBD1 (6 bases). CDR3 sequence (DNA): TGTGCCAGCAGCCAAAAGGGGGGGACCACTGAAGCTTTCTTT. Translated, it gives CASSQKGGTTEAFF.